These 9 T cell receptor beta chains were sequenced from one sample in a study of beta chain features in type 1 diabetes. Every bit of the isolated RNA underwent reverse transcription, so sequencing read expressed TCRB transcripts. Produced via immunoSEQ multiplex PCR; TCRdb's table is partial and in-frame only. Among over 500,000 clones listed, about 14% were seen once. What was sequenced was naive CD4+ T cells from blood. Receptor source: a man aged 18 to 35 in good health.

This clone was seen a handful of times. The CDR3 protein is CASTQGREDNEQFF. The CDR3 nucleotides read TGTGCCAGCACCCAAGGGAGAGAGGACAATGAGCAGTTCTTC. The chain joins TRBV6-5 to TRBJ2-1; the D gene is possibly TRBD2 (5 bases). V dropped 7 bases and J dropped 5 bases, with 15 bases sitting between them. Germline V gene lookup returns CDR1 MNHEY and CDR2 SVGAGI. CDR3 size: 14 residues.

The chain combines TRBV29-1 with TRBJ1-1; D unclear. V lost 7 bases, J lost 4 bases, and 16 bases lay in between. Germline V gene sequence: CDR1 SQVTM, CDR2 ANQGSEA. This CDR3 contains 13 residues. In nucleotides, the CDR3 is TGCAGCGAGGCAAGGGCGCAGAGCACTGAAGCTTTCTTT. This gives the protein CSEARAQSTEAFF.

The chain couples TRBV6-6 to TRBJ1-1, with TRBD1 as a possible D gene (5 bases). Germline values: CDR1 MNHNY, CDR2 SVGAGI (reference sequence). Trimming shortened V by 2 bases and J by 5 bases, and 12 bases separated the two germline ends. CDR3 length: 14 amino acids. CDR3 protein: CASSYRVGGTEAFF. DNA for the CDR3: TGTGCCAGCAGTTACCGTGTCGGGGGTACTGAAGCTTTCTTT.

This clone appeared a few times. This rearrangement joins TRBV15 to TRBJ2-6, with 8 bases aligning to TRBD1. Germline V lookup: CDR1 LNHNV, CDR2 YYDKDF (reference sequence). With V trimmed by 0 bases and J by 1 base, 11 bases remained unmatched. The CDR3 spans 20 residues. The CDR3 nucleotides are TGTGCCACCAGCAGAGAAGGTCCGGACAGGGTTAGATCTGGGGCCAACGTCCTGACTTTC. It is translated as CATSREGPDRVRSGANVLTF.

The table lists this clone with a few counts. The gene calls are TRBV7-2 and TRBJ1-5, with a possible D match to TRBD1 (5 bases). Germline V lookup: CDR1 SGHTA, CDR2 FQGNSA. The CDR3 runs to 15 residues. V was trimmed by 5 bases and J by 2 bases, leaving 13 bases between them. CDR3 coding DNA: TGTGCCAGCAGCGGCGGGACGTCGGGCAATCAGCCCCAGCATTTT. The encoded protein is CASSGGTSGNQPQHF.

This clone was observed a few times. The chain links TRBV29-1 to TRBJ2-7; D possibly corresponds to TRBD2 (6 bases). The V gene's germline CDR1 is SQVTM and CDR2 ANQGSEA. V gave up 5 bases and J gave up 2 bases, with 13 bases separating them. The CDR3 runs 13 residues. CDR3 protein: CSVRGGKAYEQYF. CDR3 coding DNA: TGCAGCGTTCGGGGCGGGAAAGCCTACGAGCAGTACTTC.

This clone has only a few counts. The rearrangement joins TRBV9 to TRBJ2-1; TRBD2 agrees at 11 bases. Germline lookup yields CDR1 SGDLS and CDR2 YYNGEE. The CDR3 sequence is 15 residues long. With V trimmed by 0 bases and J by 11 bases, 7 bases remained unmatched. CDR3 sequence reads: CASSVAPTSGSKQFF. CDR3 coding DNA: TGTGCCAGCAGCGTAGCTCCAACTAGCGGGAGCAAGCAGTTCTTC. Filled out from reference TRBV9 and TRBJ2-1, the complete variable domain reads DSGVTQTPKHLITATGQRVTLRCSPRSGDLSVYWYQQSLDQGLQFLIQYYNGEERAKGNILERFSAQQFPDLHSELNLSSLELGDSALYFCASSVAPTSGSKQFFGPGTRLTVL.

The V and J genes are TRBV7-3 and TRBJ2-1; 10 nucleotides line up with TRBD2. The V and J ends lost 3 bases and 5 bases, in that order; junction bases with no gene match: 4. Germline V gene lookup returns CDR1 SGHTA and CDR2 FQGTGA. There are 15 residues in the CDR3. CDR3: CASSFTLAGNNEQFF. The CDR3 DNA follows: TGTGCCAGCAGCTTCACACTAGCGGGGAACAATGAGCAGTTCTTC.

The genes are TRBV5-1 and TRBJ2-3, with D unresolved. The CDR3 is 15 residues long. Germline CDR1 reads SGHRS; CDR2 reads YFSETQ. Trimming removed 4 bases from V and 0 bases from J, with 12 bases in between. The CDR3 reads CASSLPPPSTDTQYF. The CDR3 region has the DNA TGCGCCAGCAGCCTTCCTCCACCTAGCACAGATACGCAGTATTTT.